Listed here are 7 T cell receptor beta chains from one sample, sequenced in a study of T cells in Graves' hyperthyroidism and ophthalmopathy (dated 2019 in TCRdb). The receptor library was made with multiplex PCR. The instrument was an Illumina HiSeq 2000. The TCR beta CDR3 regions were amplified from the RNA transcripts. The first round of RT-PCR for the TCR CDR3 was performed with the HTBI primer set and the Qiagen OneStep RT-PCR kit. TCRdb reprocessed the public reads (quality trimming at Q25 with fastp, clone calling with MiXCR) and kept in-frame beta chains. All rows with the same CDR3 protein become a single entry with the most common DNA and genes. Counted in this sample were about 320,000 distinct CDR3 sequences; 15% to 20% of them appeared once. Around 34% of the sample is held by the ten biggest clonotypes. Sequenced input: blood. These receptors were taken from a man aged 25 to 45 with Graves' hyperthyroidism.

J is TRBJ1-2 and V is TRBV5-1; unclear D gene. V shed 4 bases and J shed 5 bases, with 15 bases lying between them. The CDR3 is made up of 14 amino acids. Germline V gives CDR1 SGHRS, CDR2 YFSETQ. The CDR3 sequence: CASSPEAGLYGYTF. For the CDR3, the DNA is TGCGCCAGCAGCCCTGAAGCCGGCTTATATGGCTACACCTTC.

This clonotype was picked up a small number of times. This chain links TRBV20-1 with TRBJ2-5, with 9 bases fitting TRBD1. The ends lost 2 bases at V and 5 bases at J; junction bases unmatched: 15. CDR3 length: 17 residues. Looked up from germline, CDR1 is DFQATT and CDR2 is SNEGSKA (reference sequence). CDR3 DNA: TGCAGTGCTAGAACAAAAACTCTGGACAGGGGTGGGGAGACCCAGTACTTC. Its translation: CSARTKTLDRGGETQYF.

The sample holds many counts of this clonotype. This rearrangement joins TRBV7-2 to TRBJ2-3; perhaps TRBD2 as D (6 bases). V was pared by 3 bases and J by 4 bases, with 14 bases between. CDR3 length: 15 residues. Germline V gene lookup returns CDR1 SGHTA and CDR2 FQGNSA. The CDR3 coding sequence is TGTGCCAGCAGCTTGGGCGGGAACTACGCAGATACGCAGTATTTT. This sequence encodes CASSLGGNYADTQYF.

This clonotype was seen a few times. The chain links TRBV9 to TRBJ2-2; D is unclear. Germline V CDR1 and CDR2: SGDLS, YYNGEE. This CDR3 has 14 amino acids. V lost 3 bases and J 8 bases, leaving 14 bases between the germline ends. CDR3 sequence (DNA): TGTGCCAGCAGCGCTGACTTAGACTGGGGGGAGCTGTTTTTT. Translation: CASSADLDWGELFF.

This clonotype was seen a few times. The chain carries TRBV7-3 and TRBJ1-2, with TRBD1 as a possible D gene (5 bases). The CDR3 has 13 amino acids. Trimming shortened V by 4 bases and J by 4 bases, and 10 bases separated the two germline ends. CDR1 SGHTA and CDR2 FQGTGA come from the germline V gene. The CDR3 loop reads CASSSDGGYGYTF. CDR3 DNA sequence: TGTGCCAGCAGCTCCGACGGGGGCTATGGCTACACCTTC.

This clonotype has ten or more counts. The chain recombines TRBV28 with TRBJ1-5; possibly TRBD1 for D (5 bases). In germline, CDR1 is MDHEN, CDR2 SYDVKM. There are 14 residues in the CDR3. V was shortened by 3 bases and J by 7 bases, with 13 bases between the two germline ends. In DNA, the CDR3 is TGTGCCAGCAGTTTCACCAGGGATCAACAGCCCCAGCATTTT. It yields the protein CASSFTRDQQPQHF. Complete variable domain (other parts from reference TRBV28 and TRBJ1-5): DVKVTQSSRYLVKRTGEKVFLECVQDMDHENMFWYRQDPGLGLRLIYFSYDVKMKEKGDIPEGYSVSREKKERFSLILESASTNQTSMYLCASSFTRDQQPQHFGDGTRLSIL.

The chain is built from TRBV12-3 or TRBV12-4 and TRBJ2-1; D perhaps matches TRBD2 (5 bases). The CDR3 runs to 15 residues. The V end was cut by 6 bases, the J end by 3 bases, with 15 bases between. CDR3 residues: CASSFRGSLYNEQFF. CDR3 bases: TGTGCCAGCAGCTTCCGCGGGTCCCTCTACAATGAGCAGTTCTTC.